What follows are 23 T cell receptor beta chains derived from one specimen sequenced in a study of cytomegalovirus exposure and HLA in healthy donors. PCR used 60 Vbeta primers and 13 Jbeta primers. Generated by immunoSEQ multiplex PCR, the TCRdb table keeps only in-frame clones and is missing some. The table includes approximately 100,000 clones, roughly four fifths detected once. The sample consisted of PBMCs. The receptors stem from a man aged 55 to 69 in good health and CMV-seronegative.

This clone was detected only once. The chain carries TRBV7-8 and TRBJ2-1; perhaps TRBD1 as D (5 bases). Germline CDR1 SGHVS, CDR2 FQNEAQ. Between the trimmed V and J ends, which lost 0 bases and 7 bases, there was a span of 13 bases. CDR3 length equals 15 residues. The CDR3 DNA reads as TGTGCCAGCAGCTTAGCTGCCAGGGCCCTTAATGAGCAGTTCTTC. Translation gives CASSLAARALNEQFF.

This clone has just a few counts. The chain couples TRBV15 to TRBJ1-5; no reliable D call. The V and J ends lost 7 bases and 3 bases respectively, with 10 bases between them. Germline CDR1 reads LNHNV; CDR2 reads YYDKDF (reference sequence). The CDR3 has 13 residues. The DNA of the CDR3 is TGTGCCACCACCACTAGGGCCAATCAGCCCCAGCATTTT. Translating gives CATTTRANQPQHF.

CDR3 nucleotides: TGTGCCAGCTCACCAGAGTCGGGGGGCGTGGGTCAGCCCCAGCATTTT. Its protein is CASSPESGGVGQPQHF. The genes are TRBV18 and TRBJ1-5; D may be TRBD1 (6 bases). The V gene's germline CDR1 is KGHSH and CDR2 LQKENI. The CDR3 length is 16 residues. The V gene lost 2 bases and the J gene lost 6 bases, with 17 bases spanning the gap.

V is TRBV13 and J is TRBJ2-5; tentatively, D is TRBD2 (6 bases). Germline CDR1 PRHDT, CDR2 FYEKMQ (reference sequence). The CDR3 totals 15 residues. Trimming shortened V by 4 bases and J by 1 base, and 13 bases separated the two germline ends. Here the CDR3 DNA reads TGTGCCAGCAGCTCCCCCGGGGGACCCCAAGAGACCCAGTACTTC. Its protein is CASSSPGGPQETQYF. The entire variable domain, with the rest obtained from reference TRBV13 and TRBJ2-5, is as follows: AAGVIQSPRHLIKEKRETATLKCYPIPRHDTVYWYQQGPGQDPQFLISFYEKMQSDKGSIPDRFSAQQFSDYHSELNMSSLELGDSALYFCASSSPGGPQETQYFGPGTRLLVL.

With respect to this clone: Other DNA sequences within the sample encode an identical CDR3. The chain recombines TRBV5-1 with TRBJ1-1; D ambiguous. In germline, CDR1 is SGHRS, CDR2 YFSETQ. This CDR3 is built from 13 residues. Trimming pared 0 bases from V and 4 bases from J, leaving 7 bases between. DNA of the CDR3: TGCGCCAGCAGCTTGGGCGGAGGCACTGAAGCTTTCTTT. Amino acid sequence: CASSLGGGTEAFF.

The chain carries TRBV19 and TRBJ1-2, with 12 bases matching TRBD1. V lost 5 bases and J lost 8; bases outside the gene matches: 9. The CDR3 is 15 residues long. The V gene's germline CDR1 is LNHDA and CDR2 SQIVND (reference sequence). For the CDR3, the DNA is TGTGCCAGTAGTGGCCGGGACAGGGGGCTAGGCGGCTACACCTTC. It is translated as CASSGRDRGLGGYTF.

This clone was seen just once. J is TRBJ1-5 and V is TRBV5-6, with D unclear. The CDR3 has 14 residues. V dropped 0 bases and J dropped 5 bases, with 9 bases sitting between them. Germline V gene data show CDR1 as SGHDT and CDR2 as YYEEEE. CDR3 bases: TGTGCCAGCAGCTTGGCTCAGGCCTATCAGCCCCAGCATTTT. Translation: CASSLAQAYQPQHF.

V is TRBV5-1 and J is TRBJ1-4, with TRBD1 matching over 8 bases. The CDR3 length is 14 residues. Germline V gene sequence: CDR1 SGHRS, CDR2 YFSETQ. Germline trimming cut 5 bases from V and 8 bases from J; bases unmatched to any gene: 8. The CDR3 bases are TGCGCCAGCAGAGATCCGGGACAGGACGAAAAACTGTTTTTT. The encoded protein is CASRDPGQDEKLFF.

This clone was seen a few times. This sequence joins TRBV6-1 and TRBJ1-6; a possible D gene is TRBD1 (5 bases). The germline V gene has CDR1 MNHNS and CDR2 SASEGT. The CDR3 totals 16 residues. The V end was cut by 3 bases, the J end by 7 bases, with 16 bases between. The CDR3 sequence is CASSEAGKLLNSPLHF. The CDR3 DNA is TGTGCCAGCAGTGAGGCAGGGAAGCTCCTCAATTCACCCCTCCACTTT.

The chain recombines TRBV6-7 with TRBJ2-7; 7 positions match TRBD1. TRBV6-7 is an ORF, with its function uncertain. This CDR3 has 13 amino acids. The J segment lost 5 bases and the V segment lost 4 bases, leaving 5 bases of the junction unmatched. This CDR3 reads CASSLGGTHEQYV. CDR3 nucleotide sequence: TGTGCCAGCAGTTTAGGGGGCACCCACGAGCAGTACGTC.

The table lists this clone with a few counts. This rearrangement joins TRBV6-8 to TRBJ2-7; 9 bases match TRBD2. The CDR3 covers 16 residues. Germline loops: CDR1 MNHGY, CDR2 SAAAGT. V was pared by 6 bases and J by 3 bases, with 12 bases of the junction left unmatched. Here the CDR3 DNA reads TGTGCCAGCAGCCGGTCCCAGCGGGGGGCCCTCTACGAGCAGTACGTC. Its translation: CASSRSQRGALYEQYV.

This clone was recorded a few times. This sequence joins TRBV7-2 and TRBJ2-1, with TRBD2 identical over 9 bases. Trimming took 6 bases from V and 10 from J; bases not matched to a gene: 13. The CDR3 loop spans 15 amino acids. CDR1 and CDR2 (germline): SGHTA, FQGNSA. The DNA of the CDR3 is TGTGCCAGCAGACGAGGAGGCGGGGGGGCCTCCGAGCAGTTCTTC. This encodes CASRRGGGGASEQFF.

V usage is TRBV5-1 and J usage is TRBJ1-2; 11 bases line up with TRBD1. CDR1 is SGHRS, CDR2 YFSETQ, per germline. V lost 2 bases to trimming and J lost 2 bases; unmatched junction nucleotides: 8. This CDR3 spans 17 amino acids. The CDR3 nucleotides are TGCGCCAGCAGCTTAGACGGGACAGGGGGAGAGAACTATGGCTACACCTTC. It encodes CASSLDGTGGENYGYTF.

This sequence joins TRBV11-2 and TRBJ1-4; TRBD1 aligns across 7 bases. CDR1 and CDR2 from the germline V gene are SGHAT and FQNNGV. The junction had 6 bases not matched to a gene; V was cut back by 3 bases and J by 2 bases. This CDR3 has 16 amino acids. The CDR3 sequence is CASSFAQGSTNEKLFF. In DNA form, the CDR3 reads TGTGCCAGCAGCTTCGCACAGGGGTCGACTAATGAAAAACTGTTTTTT.

The V and J genes are TRBV6-5 and TRBJ1-4, with D tentatively TRBD1 (6 bases). V lost 2 bases and J 1 base, leaving 11 bases between the germline ends. Germline loops: CDR1 MNHEY, CDR2 SVGAGI. The CDR3 has 16 residues. The CDR3 DNA is TGTGCCAGCAGTTACCAGACAGGCCGAACTAATGAAAAACTGTTTTTT. Amino acid sequence: CASSYQTGRTNEKLFF.

The genes are TRBV5-1 and TRBJ2-1, with a possible D match to TRBD1 (5 bases). Germline V gene data show CDR1 as SGHRS and CDR2 as YFSETQ. The CDR3 contains 15 residues. V dropped 0 bases and J dropped 0 bases, with 7 bases sitting between them. In DNA form, the CDR3 reads TGCGCCAGCAGCTTGGACAGGAGCTCCTACAATGAGCAGTTCTTC. It specifies CASSLDRSSYNEQFF.

The chain employs TRBV5-5 and TRBJ1-2; 8 nucleotides align to TRBD1. V lost 2 bases, J lost 4 bases, and 1 base stayed unmatched. This CDR3 has 13 amino acids. CDR1 SGHKS and CDR2 YYEKEE come from the germline V gene (reference sequence). CDR3 loop: CASSFGTGYGYTF. For the CDR3, the DNA is TGTGCCAGCAGCTTCGGGACAGGCTATGGCTACACCTTC. The full variable domain, with the rest looked up from reference TRBV5-5 and TRBJ1-2, is DAGVTQSPTHLIKTRGQQVTLRCSPISGHKSVSWYQQVLGQGPQFIFQYYEKEERGRGNFPDRFSARQFPNYSSELNVNALLLGDSALYLCASSFGTGYGYTFGSGTRLTVV.

The chain uses TRBV6-5 and TRBJ2-1; 7 nucleotides agree with TRBD2. Per the germline V gene, CDR1 is MNHEY and CDR2 is SVGAGI. CDR3 length equals 12 residues. V gave up 2 bases and J gave up 12 bases; unmatched junction bases: 4. The CDR3, as DNA: TGTGCCAGCAGTTACGCGGGGGTGGGGCAGTTCTTC. Its translation is CASSYAGVGQFF.

The V gene is TRBV10-2, the J gene TRBJ1-2; TRBD1 matches 9 bases. J was trimmed by 8 bases and V by 0 bases; bases with no gene match: 10. The CDR3 loop spans 16 amino acids. The V gene's germline CDR1 is WSHSY and CDR2 SAAADI. The CDR3 DNA reads TGCGCCAGCAGTGAGTCACCAGCCGGGACAGGGAAGGGCTACACCTTC. Translated: CASSESPAGTGKGYTF.

The CDR3 sequence is CASSSRRGGGLDEQFF. In nucleotides, the CDR3 is TGTGCCAGCAGTTCAAGGAGGGGGGGTGGACTGGATGAGCAGTTCTTC. This rearrangement joins TRBV6-5 to TRBJ2-1; perhaps TRBD2 as D (7 bases). Trimming stripped 4 bases from V and 8 bases from J, with 21 bases between. This CDR3 is built from 16 residues. Germline CDR1 and CDR2: MNHEY and SVGAGI.

The V call is TRBV6-6, the J call TRBJ1-1, with TRBD1 matching over 7 bases. The germline gives CDR1 MNHNY, CDR2 SVGAGI (reference sequence). Trimming at V came to 7 bases and at J to 5 bases, leaving 13 bases not matched to a gene. The CDR3 spans 15 residues. This CDR3 is CASKFRQGLSTEAFF. The CDR3 nucleotides read TGTGCCAGCAAATTCCGACAGGGTCTTTCGACTGAAGCTTTCTTT.

The chain has TRBV7-2 and TRBJ2-3; D is perhaps TRBD2 (6 bases). The germline CDR1 and CDR2 sequences are SGHTA and FQGNSA. V was pared by 4 bases and J by 3 bases, with 17 bases between. CDR3 size: 16 residues. The CDR3 coding sequence is TGTGCCAGCAGCTCCCTAATTACGCTAGCGACAGATACGCAGTATTTT. Protein product: CASSSLITLATDTQYF.

The chain recombines TRBV9 with TRBJ1-2; D is unclear. From germline, CDR1 is SGDLS and CDR2 YYNGEE. This CDR3 region has 13 residues. V was trimmed by 4 bases and J by 7 bases, leaving 14 bases between them. CDR3 amino acids: CASSSDPIGGYTF. In DNA form, the CDR3 reads TGTGCCAGCAGCTCTGATCCCATCGGTGGCTACACCTTC.